The 13 T cell receptor beta chains reported below all come from one sample, sequenced in a study of shared clonotypes between healthy human individuals. It was CD45RO-negative cells, positively selected for CCR7, that made up naive CD8 cells, with terminally differentiated effector memory CD45RA+ cells excluded. Repertoires were generated with immunoSEQ multiplex PCR, while TCRdb's copy carries only in-frame clones and drops some. The table lists some 2,100,000 clones, approximately 94% of them singletons. Specimen: naive CD8+ T cells from PBMCs. These receptors were obtained from a man between 18 and 35 years old in good health. Some clones in this sample may be carry-over from other donors' samples.

The rearrangement joins TRBV4-1 to TRBJ1-1; D gene uncertain. The CDR3 sequence is 14 residues long. V was shortened by 2 bases and J by 0 bases, with 7 bases between the two germline ends. Germline V lookup: CDR1 MGHRA, CDR2 YSYEKL. The CDR3 spells CASSQTGVNTEAFF. CDR3 nucleotides: TGCGCCAGCAGCCAAACGGGTGTGAACACTGAAGCTTTCTTT.

This clone appeared once. CDR3 amino acids: CASSLGDNAYEQYF. Written as DNA, the CDR3 is TGTGCCAGCAGCTTAGGGGACAACGCCTACGAGCAGTACTTC. J is TRBJ2-7 and V is TRBV7-2; weak D call: TRBD1 (6 bases). With 1 base removed from V and 2 bases from J, the gap between germline ends came to 9 bases. Germline CDR1 reads SGHTA; CDR2 reads FQGNSA. CDR3 length: 14 amino acids. Supplemented by reference TRBV7-2 and TRBJ2-7, the full variable domain reads GAGVSQSPSNKVTEKGKDVELRCDPISGHTALYWYRQSLGQGLEFLIYFQGNSAPDKSGLPSDRFSAERTGGSVSTLTIQRTQQEDSAVYLCASSLGDNAYEQYFGPGTRLTVT.

V is TRBV2 and J is TRBJ2-7, with 7 bases matching TRBD1. Per germline, CDR1 SNHLY and CDR2 FYNNEI. V lost 10 bases, J lost 2 bases, and 14 bases stayed unmatched. The CDR3 runs 15 residues. The DNA of the CDR3 is TGTGCCACAGACCCACAGGGGAAGGGACCCTACGAGCAGTACTTC. This sequence encodes CATDPQGKGPYEQYF. Variable domain in full (rest from reference TRBV2 and TRBJ2-7): EPEVTQTPSHQVTQMGQEVILRCVPISNHLYFYWYRQILGQKVEFLVSFYNNEISEKSEIFDDQFSVERPDGSNFTLKIRSTKLEDSAMYFCATDPQGKGPYEQYFGPGTRLTVT.

V is TRBV4-3 and J is TRBJ2-7; 10 positions agree with TRBD1. This CDR3 region has 14 residues. Trimming removed 1 base from V and 9 bases from J; junction bases left unmatched: 6. CDR1 and CDR2 from the germline V gene are LGHNA and YSLEER. The CDR3 DNA sequence: TGCGCCAGCAGCCAAGGACAGGGGGCCTCAGTGCAGTACTTC. Its protein product is CASSQGQGASVQYF.

DNA for the CDR3: TGTGCCAGCAGTGAGGGCAGGGGGGCCCTAATGTCCTACGAGCAGTACTTC. This translates into CASSEGRGALMSYEQYF. This rearrangement joins TRBV2 to TRBJ2-7; D perhaps matches TRBD1 (7 bases). There are 17 residues in the CDR3. V was clipped by 3 bases and J by 1 base, with 19 bases between them. The V gene's germline CDR1 is SNHLY and CDR2 FYNNEI.

A remark on this clone: In the same sample, other DNA sequences code for this CDR3. The chain joins TRBV28 to TRBJ1-1, with D maybe TRBD1 (6 bases). The germline V gene encodes CDR1 MDHEN and CDR2 SYDVKM. The CDR3 spans 13 residues. V lost 3 bases, J lost 3 bases, and 8 bases lay in between. The chain's CDR3 is CASSLTGYTEAFF. The CDR3, as DNA: TGTGCCAGCAGTTTGACAGGCTACACTGAAGCTTTCTTT.

This clone was seen only once. The chain employs TRBV6-5 and TRBJ1-1; D gene ambiguous. Per germline, CDR1 MNHEY and CDR2 SVGAGI. The V and J ends lost 5 bases and 0 bases respectively, with 13 bases between them. The CDR3 runs 15 residues. In DNA form, the CDR3 reads TGTGCCAGCAGTCCCCTCACCCAGGTGAACACTGAAGCTTTCTTT. Encoded protein: CASSPLTQVNTEAFF.

V gene TRBV9 combines with J gene TRBJ2-7, with a tentative D call TRBD1 (6 bases). Deletions cut 0 bases from V and 2 bases from J, with 18 bases between. This CDR3 spans 17 amino acids. Germline lookup yields CDR1 SGDLS and CDR2 YYNGEE. The DNA of the CDR3 is TGTGCCAGCAGCGTAGGGGGGCGGCGGGTCATACCCTACGAGCAGTACTTC. Translation: CASSVGGRRVIPYEQYF.

J is TRBJ1-2 and V is TRBV11-2, with TRBD1 matching 7 bases. Germline V gives CDR1 SGHAT, CDR2 FQNNGV. The CDR3 contains 14 residues. The ends lost 5 bases at V and 5 bases at J; junction bases unmatched: 8. The CDR3 DNA sequence: TGTGCCAGCAGCACCAGGGGGGGAGGGTATGGCTACACCTTC. It specifies CASSTRGGGYGYTF.

V gene TRBV7-3 combines with J gene TRBJ2-7; D not certain. The CDR3 totals 13 residues. Trimming pared 2 bases from V and 4 bases from J, leaving 9 bases between. CDR1 is SGHTA, CDR2 FQGTGA, per germline. Here the CDR3 reads CASSLAGGYEQYF. CDR3 nucleotide sequence: TGTGCCAGCAGCTTAGCCGGTGGGTACGAGCAGTACTTC.

This sequence joins TRBV5-1 and TRBJ2-6, with a weak D call TRBD1 (5 bases). CDR1 and CDR2 from the germline V gene are SGHRS and YFSETQ. The CDR3 is 17 amino acids. V was pared by 4 bases and J by 0 bases, with 14 bases between. CDR3 residues: CASSHQGAHSGANVLTF. In DNA form, the CDR3 reads TGCGCCAGCAGCCACCAGGGTGCACACTCTGGGGCCAACGTCCTGACTTTC. The whole variable domain, filled in from reference TRBV5-1 and TRBJ2-6, reads KAGVTQTPRYLIKTRGQQVTLSCSPISGHRSVSWYQQTPGQGLQFLFEYFSETQRNKGNFPGRFSGRQFSNSRSEMNVSTLELGDSALYLCASSHQGAHSGANVLTFGAGSRLTVL.

V gene TRBV5-1 combines with J gene TRBJ2-3; D not resolved. Deletions cut 0 bases from V and 0 bases from J, with 8 bases between. CDR3 size: 15 residues. Germline V gene data show CDR1 as SGHRS and CDR2 as YFSETQ. In DNA form, the CDR3 reads TGCGCCAGCAGCTTGGTCTGGGGTAGCACAGATACGCAGTATTTT. It yields the protein CASSLVWGSTDTQYF.

This clone was picked up one time. This chain uses TRBV7-8 with TRBJ2-7; D unclear. CDR1 SGHVS and CDR2 FQNEAQ come from the germline V gene. The V end lost 5 bases, the J end lost 6 bases, and 14 bases lay between the germline ends. The length of the CDR3 is 13 residues. The DNA of the CDR3 is TGTGCCAGCAGCCTCCCGGAAAGTCCCGAGCAGTACTTC. Encoded protein: CASSLPESPEQYF.